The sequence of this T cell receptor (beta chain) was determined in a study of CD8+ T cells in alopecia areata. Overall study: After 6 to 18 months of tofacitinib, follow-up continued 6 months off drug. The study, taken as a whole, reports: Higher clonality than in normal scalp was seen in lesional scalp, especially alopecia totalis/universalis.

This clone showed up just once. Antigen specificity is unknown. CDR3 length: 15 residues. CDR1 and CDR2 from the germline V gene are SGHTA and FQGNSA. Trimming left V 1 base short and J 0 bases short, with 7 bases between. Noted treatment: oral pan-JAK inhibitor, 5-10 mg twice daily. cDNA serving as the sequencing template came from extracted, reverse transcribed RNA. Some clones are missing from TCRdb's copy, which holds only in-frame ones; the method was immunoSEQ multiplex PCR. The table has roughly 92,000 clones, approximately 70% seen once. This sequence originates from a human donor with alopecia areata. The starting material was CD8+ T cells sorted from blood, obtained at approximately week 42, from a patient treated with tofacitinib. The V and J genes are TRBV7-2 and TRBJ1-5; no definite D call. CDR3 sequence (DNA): TGTGCCAGCAGCTTAGGGCTAGGTAGCAATCAGCCCCAGCATTTT. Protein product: CASSLGLGSNQPQHF.